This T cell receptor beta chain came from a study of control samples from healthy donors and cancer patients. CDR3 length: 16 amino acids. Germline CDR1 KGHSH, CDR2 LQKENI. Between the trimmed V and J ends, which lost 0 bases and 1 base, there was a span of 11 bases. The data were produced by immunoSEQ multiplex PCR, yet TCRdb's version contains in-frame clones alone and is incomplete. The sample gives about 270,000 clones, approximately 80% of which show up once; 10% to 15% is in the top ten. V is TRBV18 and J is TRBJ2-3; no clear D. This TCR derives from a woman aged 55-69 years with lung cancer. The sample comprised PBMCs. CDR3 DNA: TGTGCCAGCTCACCACCGGGCAGAAGCCGCACAGATACGCAGTATTTT. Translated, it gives CASSPPGRSRTDTQYF.